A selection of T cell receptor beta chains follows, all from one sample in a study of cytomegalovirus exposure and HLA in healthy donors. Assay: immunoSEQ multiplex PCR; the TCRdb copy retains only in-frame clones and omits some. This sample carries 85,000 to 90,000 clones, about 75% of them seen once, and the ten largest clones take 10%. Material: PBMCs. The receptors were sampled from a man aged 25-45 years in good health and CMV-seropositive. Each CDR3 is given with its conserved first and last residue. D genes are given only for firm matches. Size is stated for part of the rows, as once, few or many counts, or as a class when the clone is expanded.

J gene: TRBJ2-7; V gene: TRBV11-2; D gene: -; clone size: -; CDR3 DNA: TGTGCCAGCAGCCCAGGTGGAGGGGGCAGCTCCTACGAGCAGTACTTC; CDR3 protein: CASSPGGGGSSYEQYF
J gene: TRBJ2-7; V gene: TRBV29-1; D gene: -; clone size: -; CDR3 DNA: TGCAGCGTTGCCGATAGCTCCTACGAGCAGTACTTC; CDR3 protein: CSVADSSYEQYF
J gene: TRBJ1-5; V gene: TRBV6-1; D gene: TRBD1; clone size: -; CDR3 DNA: TGTGCCAGCAGTGAAGCGGGACAGGGGGTTCAGCCCCAGCATTTT; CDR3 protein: CASSEAGQGVQPQHF
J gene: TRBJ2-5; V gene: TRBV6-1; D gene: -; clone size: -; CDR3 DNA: TGTGCCCTCGGTCACCCGCCCCAAGAGACCCAGTACTTC; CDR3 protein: CALGHPPQETQYF
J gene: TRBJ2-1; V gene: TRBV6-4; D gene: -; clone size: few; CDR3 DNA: TGTGCCAGCAGTGACTCCGGGGACACCTACAATGAGCAGTTCTTC; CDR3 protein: CASSDSGDTYNEQFF
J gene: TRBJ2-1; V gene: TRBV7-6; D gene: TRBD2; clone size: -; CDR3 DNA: TGTGCCAGCAGCCCTGCCCCGGGACTAGCAGGCTACAATGAGCAGTTCTTC; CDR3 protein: CASSPAPGLAGYNEQFF
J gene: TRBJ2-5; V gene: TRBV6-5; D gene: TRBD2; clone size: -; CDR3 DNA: TGTGCCAGCAGCCGAGCGGGGGCCCGGGAGACCCAGTACTTC; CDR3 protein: CASSRAGARETQYF
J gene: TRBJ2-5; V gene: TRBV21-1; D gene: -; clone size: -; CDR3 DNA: TGTGCCAGCAGCCCTTGGACTAGCGGAGACCAAGAGACCCAGTACTTC; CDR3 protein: CASSPWTSGDQETQYF
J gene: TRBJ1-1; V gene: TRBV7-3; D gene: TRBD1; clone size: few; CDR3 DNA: TGTGCCAGCAGCCCCGATGGACAGGCGATCCCCGAGAACACTGAAGCTTTCTTT; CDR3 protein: CASSPDGQAIPENTEAFF
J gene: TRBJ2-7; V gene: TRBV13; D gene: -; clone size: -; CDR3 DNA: TGTGCCAGCAGCTTAGTTTTGGGAGGACAAAGAACCGCAAGATACGAGCAGTACTTC; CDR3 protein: CASSLVLGGQRTARYEQYF
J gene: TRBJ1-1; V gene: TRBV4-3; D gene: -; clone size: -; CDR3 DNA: TGCGCCAGCAGCCAAGTCGTTAACGGGAACACTGAAGCTTTCTTT; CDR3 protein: CASSQVVNGNTEAFF
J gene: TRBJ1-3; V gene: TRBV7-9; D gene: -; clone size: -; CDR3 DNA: TGTTCCAGCAGCTTAGACAAATCCTCTGGAAACACCATATATTTT; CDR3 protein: CSSSLDKSSGNTIYF
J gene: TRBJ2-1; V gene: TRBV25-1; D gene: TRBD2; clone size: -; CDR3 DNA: TGTGCCAGCAGTGCCCCGGGGGGGAGCCCGGAGTACAATGAGCAGTTCTTC; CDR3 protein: CASSAPGGSPEYNEQFF
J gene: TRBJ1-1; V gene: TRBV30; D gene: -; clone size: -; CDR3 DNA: TGTGCCTGGAGTGTAGCCAGAGGCACTGAAGCTTTCTTT; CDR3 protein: CAWSVARGTEAFF
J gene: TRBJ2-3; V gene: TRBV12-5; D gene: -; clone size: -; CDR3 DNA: -; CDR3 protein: CASGLGTGGRTDTQYF
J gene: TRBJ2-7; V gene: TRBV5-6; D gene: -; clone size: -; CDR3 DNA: TGTGCCAGCAGCTTGGTACAGGGTGGGACCTACGAGCAGTACTTC; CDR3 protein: CASSLVQGGTYEQYF
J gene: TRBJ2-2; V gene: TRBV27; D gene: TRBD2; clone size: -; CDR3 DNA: TGTGCCAGCAGTCCGGGACTAGCGGGGGGATACACCGGGGAGCTGTTTTTT; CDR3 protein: CASSPGLAGGYTGELFF
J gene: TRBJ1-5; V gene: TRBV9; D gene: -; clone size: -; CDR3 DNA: TGTGCCAGCAGTGAGGGGGGGGGCGGAAAATTAAATCAGCCCCAGCATTTT; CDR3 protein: CASSEGGGGKLNQPQHF
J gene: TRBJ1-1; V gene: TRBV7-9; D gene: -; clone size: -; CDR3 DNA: TGTGCCAGCAGCCCTCCCACTTCAGGTGAAGCTTTCTTT; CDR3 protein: CASSPPTSGEAFF
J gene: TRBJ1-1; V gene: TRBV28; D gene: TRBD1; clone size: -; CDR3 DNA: TGTGCCAGCGGTCTTATTCGACAGGGGCCGGGGGCTTTCTTT; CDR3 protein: CASGLIRQGPGAFF
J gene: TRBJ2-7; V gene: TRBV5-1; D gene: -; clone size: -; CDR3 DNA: TGCGCCAGCAGCTTGTCAGGGGGAGGCTCCTACGAGCAGTACTTC; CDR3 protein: CASSLSGGGSYEQYF
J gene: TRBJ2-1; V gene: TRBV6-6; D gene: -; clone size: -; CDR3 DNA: TGTGCCAGCAGTAACACAGGGTTTGATGAGCAGTTCTTC; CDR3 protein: CASSNTGFDEQFF
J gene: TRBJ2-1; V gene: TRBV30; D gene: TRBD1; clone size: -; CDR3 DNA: TGTGCCTGGAGTGTACTAGAGGGACAGGGGTGGGGCTCCTACAATGAGCAGTTCTTC; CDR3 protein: CAWSVLEGQGWGSYNEQFF
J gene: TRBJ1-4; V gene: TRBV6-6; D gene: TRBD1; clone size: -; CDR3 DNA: TGTGCCAGCAGCCGCGACAGGGGATCTAATGAAAAACTGTTTTTT; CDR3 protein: CASSRDRGSNEKLFF
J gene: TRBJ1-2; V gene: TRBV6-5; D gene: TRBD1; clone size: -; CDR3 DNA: TGTGCCAGCAGTTGGGGACAGGGGATTATTTATGGCTACACCTTC; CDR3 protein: CASSWGQGIIYGYTF
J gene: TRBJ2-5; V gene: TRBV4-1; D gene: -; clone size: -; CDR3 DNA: TGCGCCAGCAGCCAAGGCGGACAGTATTCAGAGACCCAGTACTTC; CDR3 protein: CASSQGGQYSETQYF
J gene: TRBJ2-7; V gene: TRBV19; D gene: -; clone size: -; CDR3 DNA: TGTGCCAGTAGTATTGGTACAACCTACGAGCAGTACTTC; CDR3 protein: CASSIGTTYEQYF
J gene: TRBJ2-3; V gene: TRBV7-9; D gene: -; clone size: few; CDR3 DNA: TGTGCCAGCAGCTTACGGAGAGATACGCAGTATTTT; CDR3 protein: CASSLRRDTQYF
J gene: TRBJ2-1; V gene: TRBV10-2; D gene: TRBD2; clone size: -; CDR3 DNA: TGCGCCAGCCTGGGACTAGCGGGGGTGACAAAGATCTACAATGAGCAGTTCTTC; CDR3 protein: CASLGLAGVTKIYNEQFF
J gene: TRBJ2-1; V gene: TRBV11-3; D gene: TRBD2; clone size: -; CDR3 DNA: TGTGCCAGCAGCTTAGGACTAGCGGACTCCTACAATGAGCAGTTCTTC; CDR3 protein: CASSLGLADSYNEQFF
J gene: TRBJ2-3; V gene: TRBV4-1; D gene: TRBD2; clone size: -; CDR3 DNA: TGCGCCAGCAGCCAAGATGGTGCAGGGAGGGGTAGCACAGATACGCAGTATTTT; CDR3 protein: CASSQDGAGRGSTDTQYF
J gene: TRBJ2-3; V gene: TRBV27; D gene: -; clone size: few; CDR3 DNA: TGTGCCAGCAGTTTCACCGGGAGTTTGACAGATACGCAGTATTTT; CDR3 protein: CASSFTGSLTDTQYF
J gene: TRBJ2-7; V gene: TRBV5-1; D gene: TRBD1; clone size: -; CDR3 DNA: TGCGCCAGCAGCAAGGGACAGGGTCCCTACGAGCAGTACTTC; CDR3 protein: CASSKGQGPYEQYF
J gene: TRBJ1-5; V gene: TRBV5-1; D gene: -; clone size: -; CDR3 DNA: TGCGCCAGCAGCTTGGCCGGGGTGGCCAATCAGCCCCAGCATTTT; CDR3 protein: CASSLAGVANQPQHF
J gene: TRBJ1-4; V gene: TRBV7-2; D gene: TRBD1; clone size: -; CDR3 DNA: TGTGCCAGCAGGGGACAGGGCGGTGAAAAACTGTTTTTT; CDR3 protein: CASRGQGGEKLFF
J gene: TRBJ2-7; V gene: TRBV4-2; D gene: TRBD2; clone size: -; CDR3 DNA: TGTGCCAGCAGCCAAGAAGTGGGCGGGGGCTACGAGCAGTACTTC; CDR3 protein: CASSQEVGGGYEQYF
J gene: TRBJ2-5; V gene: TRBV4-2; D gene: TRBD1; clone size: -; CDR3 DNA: TGTGCCAGCAGCCGGTCGACAGGGGTCCAAGAGACCCAGTACTTC; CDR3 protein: CASSRSTGVQETQYF
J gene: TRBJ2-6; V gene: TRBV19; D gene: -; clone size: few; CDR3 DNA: TGTGCCAGTAGCTTAAACTCTGGGGCCAACGTCCTGACTTTC; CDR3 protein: CASSLNSGANVLTF
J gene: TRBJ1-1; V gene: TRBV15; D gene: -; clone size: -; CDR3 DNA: TGTGCCACCAGCAGAGAAGTTGACTCCGAAGCTTTCTTT; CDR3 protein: CATSREVDSEAFF
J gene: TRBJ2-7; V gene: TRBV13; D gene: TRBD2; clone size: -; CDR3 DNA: TGTGCCAGCAGCTTAGGACTAGCGGGGAACTACGAGCAGTACTTC; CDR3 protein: CASSLGLAGNYEQYF
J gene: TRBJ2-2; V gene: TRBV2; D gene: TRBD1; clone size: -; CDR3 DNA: TGTGCCAGCAGTGAAAGGGCAGGGGGTTACGGGGAGCTGTTTTTT; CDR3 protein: CASSERAGGYGELFF
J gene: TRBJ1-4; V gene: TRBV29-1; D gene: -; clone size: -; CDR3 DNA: TGCAGCGTTCGCGACAGCTGGCTTGGGGAACTGTTTTTT; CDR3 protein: CSVRDSWLGELFF
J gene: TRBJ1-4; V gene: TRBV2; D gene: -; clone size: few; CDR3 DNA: TGTGCCATCGGGGGGAGAATAAATGAAAAACTGTTTTTT; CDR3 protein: CAIGGRINEKLFF
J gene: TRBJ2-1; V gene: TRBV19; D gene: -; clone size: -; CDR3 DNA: TGTGCCAGTAGTACTGCTGCGGGGCCCCTCTACAATGAGCAGTTCTTC; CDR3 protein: CASSTAAGPLYNEQFF
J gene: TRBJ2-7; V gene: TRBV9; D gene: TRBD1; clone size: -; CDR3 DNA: TGTGCCAGCAGCGCGGGACAGGCTCCCTACGAGCAGTACTTC; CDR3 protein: CASSAGQAPYEQYF
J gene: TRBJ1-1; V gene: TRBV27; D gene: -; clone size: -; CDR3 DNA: TGTGCCAGCAGTTGGACAGCAAACACTGAAGCTTTCTTT; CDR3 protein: CASSWTANTEAFF
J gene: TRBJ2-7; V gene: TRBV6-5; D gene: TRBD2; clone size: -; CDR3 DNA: TGTGCCAGCAGTTACTCGGGAGGGACCTACGAGCAGTACTTC; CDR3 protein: CASSYSGGTYEQYF
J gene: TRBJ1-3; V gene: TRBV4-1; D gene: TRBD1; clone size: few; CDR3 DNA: TGCGCCAGCAGCCAACCCGACAGGGACCCTGGAAACACCATATATTTT; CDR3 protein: CASSQPDRDPGNTIYF
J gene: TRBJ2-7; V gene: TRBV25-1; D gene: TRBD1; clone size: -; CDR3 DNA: TGTGCCAGCAGTCTACACCTAGGGACAGGGATCCACGAGCAGTACTTC; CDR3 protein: CASSLHLGTGIHEQYF
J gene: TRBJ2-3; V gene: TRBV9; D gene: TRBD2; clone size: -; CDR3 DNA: TGTGCCAGCAGCGCTGAGGGGGGACTAGCGGGGGACACAGATACGCAGTATTTT; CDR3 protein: CASSAEGGLAGDTDTQYF